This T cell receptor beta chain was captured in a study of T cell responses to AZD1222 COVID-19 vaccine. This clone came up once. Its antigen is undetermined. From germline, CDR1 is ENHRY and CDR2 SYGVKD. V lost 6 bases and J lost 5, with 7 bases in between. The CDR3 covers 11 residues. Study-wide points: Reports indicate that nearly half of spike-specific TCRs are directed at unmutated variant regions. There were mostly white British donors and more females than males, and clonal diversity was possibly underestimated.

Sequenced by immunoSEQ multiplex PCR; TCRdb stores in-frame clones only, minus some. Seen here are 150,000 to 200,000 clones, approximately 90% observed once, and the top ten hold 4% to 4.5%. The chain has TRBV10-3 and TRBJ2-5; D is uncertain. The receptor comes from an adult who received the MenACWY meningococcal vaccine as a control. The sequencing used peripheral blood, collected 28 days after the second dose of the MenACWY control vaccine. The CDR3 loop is CAIRQLETQYF. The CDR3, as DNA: TGTGCCATCAGACAGTTGGAGACCCAGTACTTC.